The clone carrying this T cell receptor (beta chain) has only a few counts. This specimen comes from a study of spatial heterogeneity in lung cancer. The time point is: blood at routine non-recurrence follow-up after resection. The V end lost 4 bases, the J end lost 5 bases, and 20 bases lay between the germline ends. Germline CDR1 SNHLY, CDR2 FYNNEI. The CDR3 has 16 residues. Each molecule of TCR cDNA was tagged with one unique molecular identifier. TCRdb re-called the 5' RACE reads through MiXCR, storing one row per CDR3 protein. The sample includes roughly 71,000 distinct CDR3 sequences, approximately 8.9% seen only once; the top ten take under 2.5%.

The sequences come from PBMCs, collected at follow-up. This rearrangement joins TRBV2 to TRBJ2-5, with D hard to call. This receptor was taken from a female donor with early-stage non-small cell lung cancer. The CDR3: CASSGLVIVSMETQYF. CDR3 sequence (DNA): TGTGCCAGCAGTGGACTGGTAATCGTGAGCATGGAGACCCAGTACTTC.